The 7 T cell receptor beta chains below were found in one sample sequenced in a study of blood T cell repertoires in COVID-19. The protocol was immunoSEQ multiplex PCR, while the TCRdb copy is restricted to in-frame clones and leaves out a portion. The sample has 250,000 to 300,000 clones, around 89% seen once. The specimen was peripheral blood. The receptors derive from a man in his forties with acute or convalescent COVID-19.

The gene calls are TRBV9 and TRBJ2-7; 8 bases match TRBD1. Germline V gene lookup returns CDR1 SGDLS and CDR2 YYNGEE. V shed 4 bases, J shed 3 bases, and the junction held 6 bases outside the gene matches. The CDR3 runs to 14 residues. This CDR3 reads CASSPGTGFYEQYF. CDR3 nucleotide sequence: TGTGCCAGCAGCCCCGGGACAGGCTTCTACGAGCAGTACTTC.

The chain employs TRBV7-3 and TRBJ2-1; the D gene is possibly TRBD1 (6 bases). Looked up from germline, CDR1 is SGHTA and CDR2 is FQGTGA. The germline V and J ends were trimmed by 4 bases and 0 bases, with 10 bases remaining between them. This CDR3 region has 15 residues. In nucleotides, the CDR3 is TGTGCCAGCAGCTCCGACAGGAGCTCCTACAATGAGCAGTTCTTC. Its translation is CASSSDRSSYNEQFF.

The chain employs TRBV11-2 and TRBJ2-7; the match to TRBD1 covers 8 bases. The V gene's germline CDR1 is SGHAT and CDR2 FQNNGV. Losses at the gene ends were 6 bases for V and 4 bases for J; bases not matched to a gene: 11. This CDR3 is built from 15 residues. DNA for the CDR3: TGTGCCAGCAGGTTCCGGACAGGGATCTCGTACGAGCAGTACTTC. Its translation: CASRFRTGISYEQYF.

The chain carries TRBV9 and TRBJ2-1; tentatively, D is TRBD1 (6 bases). The V gene lost 3 bases and the J gene lost 1 base, with 11 bases spanning the gap. CDR1 and CDR2 from the germline V gene are SGDLS and YYNGEE. The CDR3 runs to 15 residues. The CDR3 spells CASSDRDLSYNEQFF. The DNA of the CDR3 is TGTGCCAGCAGCGACAGGGATTTATCCTACAATGAGCAGTTCTTC.

The rearrangement joins TRBV5-4 to TRBJ1-1; D perhaps matches TRBD1 (6 bases). The CDR3 spans 15 residues. Germline CDR1 SGHNT, CDR2 YYREEE (reference sequence). The V gene lost 3 bases and the J gene lost 2 bases, with 14 bases spanning the gap. The CDR3 nucleotides are TGTGCCAGCAGCTCGACAAAACAGGGAAACACTGAAGCTTTCTTT. Amino acids: CASSSTKQGNTEAFF.

The J gene is TRBJ2-5, the V gene TRBV1; the DNA was not used to check the table's D call, TRBD2. TRBV1 is marked as a pseudogene. CDR3 size: 14 residues. The CDR3 spells CTSALGGGRETQYF. DNA of the CDR3: TGCACCAGCGCTCTGGGGGGGGGCCGAGAGACCCAGTACTTC.

J is TRBJ2-3 and V is TRBV5-1; D ambiguous. Germline CDR1 is SGHRS and CDR2 is YFSETQ. The CDR3 contains 14 residues. V was shortened by 0 bases and J by 5 bases, with 10 bases between the two germline ends. The CDR3 DNA reads as TGCGCCAGCAGCTTGGGACGGCGCGGAGATACGCAGTATTTT. Protein product: CASSLGRRGDTQYF.